This T cell receptor beta chain appears in the sequencing data of a study of graft-versus-host responses after intestinal transplantation. Across the whole study: Every transplant recipient was induced with anti-thymocyte globulin, then maintained on tacrolimus and steroids for about 3 years.

This clone was found once. Antigen specificity is unknown. Sequencing used immunoSEQ multiplex PCR; TCRdb keeps in-frame clones, though not all of them. Counted here are around 90,000 clones, 85% to 95% occurring once; the ten biggest clones make up about 0.07%. General study results and limits: Allografts of one patient group, those with graft-donor T cell macrochimerism, had high graft-versus-host to host-versus-graft clonal ratios. The recipient marrow held GvH clones, and some of them showed up first in ileum or blood. Declines in HvG clones occurring early post-transplant were associated with peak circulating GvH clone levels.

CDR1 SGDLS and CDR2 YYNGEE come from the germline V gene. J lost 3 bases, V lost 4 bases, and 4 bases had no gene match. This CDR3 comprises 14 residues. The specimen was unstimulated CD8+ T cells sorted from spleen or lymph node cells, collected before transplant. The genes are TRBV9 and TRBJ2-7; 10 nucleotides align to TRBD2. This sequence was found in a human donor who was the organ donor for an intestinal transplant. The chain's CDR3 is CASSPTSGFYEQYF. The CDR3 bases are TGTGCCAGCAGCCCGACTAGCGGGTTCTACGAGCAGTACTTC.